This T cell receptor (beta chain) was sequenced in a study of HIV-infected patients and healthy controls. Regarding the study as a whole: Donor HLA types were not determined in the study.

Trimming left V 5 bases short and J 7 bases short, with 11 bases between. The CDR3 has 12 amino acids. No cell fractionation was done, so the repertoire covers all unsorted peripheral blood T cells. This clonotype is labeled as medium-sized (0.01 to 0.1%). Antigen: not known. Alpha and beta constant-region primers primed reverse transcription of approximately 460 ng RNA. Using multiplexing indices, alpha and beta chain libraries were generated apart by chain-specific third strand synthesis. TCRdb re-analysed the 5' RACE reads in MiXCR, keeping a single row per CDR3 protein. This table has fewer than 20,000 distinct CDR3 sequences, more than 7.5% appearing once.

The sequencing sample was made of blood. The receptor was derived from an adult in good health. The chain couples TRBV12-3 or TRBV12-4 to TRBJ2-5, with D perhaps matching TRBD1 (6 bases). In DNA, the CDR3 is TGTGCCAGCAGTCACAGGGAAGTGACCCAGTACTTC. Amino acids: CASSHREVTQYF.